This TCR beta chain originates from a study of blood T cell repertoires in COVID-19. Produced via immunoSEQ multiplex PCR; TCRdb's table is partial and in-frame only. The table has some 210,000 clones, 80% to 85% seen once. With respect to this clone: The junction shows a germline mismatch at one end, possibly a read error.

The CDR3 length is 12 residues. Germline V gene sequence: CDR1 LGHDT, CDR2 YNNKEL (reference sequence). The chain uses TRBV3-1 (or the pseudogene TRBV3-2) and TRBJ1-1, with 9 bases aligning to TRBD1. The sequence derives from a human donor in a cohort sampled during active COVID-19. Input material: peripheral blood. In DNA form, the CDR3 reads TGTGCCAGCAGCCAGGGGGACAGGGCTGGACGCTTT. This codes for CASSQGDRAGRF.